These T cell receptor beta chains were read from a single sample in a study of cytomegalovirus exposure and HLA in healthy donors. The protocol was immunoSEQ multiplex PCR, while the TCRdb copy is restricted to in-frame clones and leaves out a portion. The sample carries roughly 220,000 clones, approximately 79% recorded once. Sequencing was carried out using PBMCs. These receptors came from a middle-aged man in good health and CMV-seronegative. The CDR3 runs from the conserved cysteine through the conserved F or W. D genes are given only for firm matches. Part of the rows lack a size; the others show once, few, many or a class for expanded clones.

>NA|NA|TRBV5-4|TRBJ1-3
CASSQGRGAGNTIYF
TGTGCCAGCAGCCAGGGTCGGGGGGCCGGAAACACCATATATTTT
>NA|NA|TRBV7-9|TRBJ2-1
CASSLGSSYNEQFF
TGTGCCAGCAGCTTAGGGAGCTCCTACAATGAGCAGTTCTTC
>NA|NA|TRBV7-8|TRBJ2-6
CASSPGGAGANVLTF
TGTGCCAGCAGCCCAGGCGGGGCTGGGGCCAACGTCCTGACTTTC
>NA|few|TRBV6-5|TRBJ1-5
CASSRGRQPQHF
TGTGCCAGCAGCAGGGGCCGCCAGCCCCAGCATTTT
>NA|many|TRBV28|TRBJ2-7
CASSLGQYLYEQYF
TGTGCCAGCAGTTTAGGTCAGTACCTCTACGAGCAGTACTTC
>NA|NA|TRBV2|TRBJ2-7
CASSDVSEQYF
TGTGCCAGCAGTGATGTCAGCGAGCAGTACTTC
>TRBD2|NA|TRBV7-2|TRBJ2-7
CASSVAGGPSEQYF
TGTGCCAGCAGCGTAGCGGGAGGGCCGTCGGAGCAGTACTTC
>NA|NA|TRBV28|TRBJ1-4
CASTNQRLPREKLFF
TGTGCCAGCACAAACCAGCGGCTCCCAAGGGAAAAACTGTTTTTT
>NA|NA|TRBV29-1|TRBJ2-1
CSVVSSSYNEQFF
TGCAGCGTTGTGAGTAGCTCCTACAATGAGCAGTTCTTC
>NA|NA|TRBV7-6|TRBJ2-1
CASSLETSYVEQFF
TGTGCCAGCAGCTTGGAGACTAGTTATGTTGAGCAGTTCTTC
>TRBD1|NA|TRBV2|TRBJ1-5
CASSPQGASNQPQHF
TGTGCCAGCAGTCCCCAGGGGGCAAGCAATCAGCCCCAGCATTTT
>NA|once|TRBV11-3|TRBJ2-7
CASSPPSRLGEGPYEQYF
TGTGCCAGCAGCCCGCCCTCCCGACTAGGAGAGGGTCCCTACGAGCAGTACTTC
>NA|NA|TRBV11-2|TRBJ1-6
CASSLLQYNSPLHF
TGTGCCAGCAGCTTACTCCAGTATAATTCACCCCTCCACTTT
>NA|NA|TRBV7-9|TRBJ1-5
CASSLAAGPQAQHF
TGTGCCAGCAGCTTAGCAGCAGGGCCTCAGGCCCAGCATTTT
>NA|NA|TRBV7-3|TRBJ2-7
CASSLTIVRGYEQYF
TGTGCCAGCAGCTTAACAATCGTTCGGGGCTACGAGCAGTACTTC
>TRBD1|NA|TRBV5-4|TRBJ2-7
CASSPGTGGTFGLYEQYF
TGTGCCAGCAGTCCCGGGACAGGGGGGACCTTCGGACTCTACGAGCAGTACTTC
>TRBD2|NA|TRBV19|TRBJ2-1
CASKSSGDNEQFF
TGTGCCAGTAAGTCTAGCGGGGACAATGAGCAGTTCTTC
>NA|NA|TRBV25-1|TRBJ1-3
CASSPLGQGGGNTIYF
TGTGCCAGCAGCCCCCTCGGGCAGGGCGGAGGAAACACCATATATTTT
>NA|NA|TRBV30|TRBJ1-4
CAWRNFGGSDLEKLFF
TGTGCCTGGAGAAATTTTGGCGGGTCTGATTTGGAAAAACTGTTTTTT
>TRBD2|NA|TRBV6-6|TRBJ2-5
CASSYSKVAGPMGQYF
TGTGCCAGCAGTTACTCGAAGGTAGCGGGACCGATGGGGCAGTACTTC
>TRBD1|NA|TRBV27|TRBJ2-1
CASSLRRGQDNEQFF
TGTGCCAGCAGCCTAAGAAGGGGACAGGACAATGAGCAGTTCTTC
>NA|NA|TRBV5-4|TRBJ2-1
CASSLSGNEQFF
TGTGCCAGCAGCTTGTCGGGCAATGAGCAGTTCTTC
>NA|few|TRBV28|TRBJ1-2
CASSLAGQFYGYTF
TGTGCCAGCAGTTTAGCGGGTCAGTTCTATGGCTACACCTTC
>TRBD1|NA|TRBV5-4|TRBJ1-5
CASSLEGQGRVQSNQPQHF
TGTGCCAGCAGCTTGGAGGGACAGGGAAGGGTCCAGAGCAATCAGCCCCAGCATTTT
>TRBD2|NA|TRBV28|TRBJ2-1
CASTYVSGGGVREQFF
TGTGCCAGCACCTACGTCTCGGGGGGGGGTGTTCGTGAGCAGTTCTTC
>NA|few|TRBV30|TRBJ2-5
CAWSARRETQYF
TGTGCCTGGAGTGCCAGGCGAGAGACCCAGTACTTC
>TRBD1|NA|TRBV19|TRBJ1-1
CASSIRAGTAGEAFF
TGTGCCAGTAGTATTCGGGCCGGGACAGCCGGTGAAGCTTTCTTT
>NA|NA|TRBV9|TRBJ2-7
CASSVSDRFPYEQYF
TGTGCCAGCAGCGTATCCGACAGGTTCCCCTACGAGCAGTACTTC
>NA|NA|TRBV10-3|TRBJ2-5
CAISQTSPETQYF
TGTGCCATCAGTCAGACTAGTCCGGAGACCCAGTACTTC
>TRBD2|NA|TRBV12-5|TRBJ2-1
CASGPTSVGEQFF
TGTGCTAGTGGCCCGACTAGCGTAGGTGAGCAGTTCTTC
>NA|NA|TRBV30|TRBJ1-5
CAWSRSAGPQHF
TGTGCCTGGAGTCGGAGTGCCGGGCCCCAGCATTTT
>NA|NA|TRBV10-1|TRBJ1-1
CASSGNRVNTEAFF
TGCGCCAGCAGTGGGAACAGGGTGAACACTGAAGCTTTCTTT
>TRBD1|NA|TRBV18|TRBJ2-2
CASSPKGQGTGELFF
TGTGCCAGCTCACCAAAGGGACAGGGGACCGGGGAGCTGTTTTTT
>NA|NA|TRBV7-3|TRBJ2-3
CASSSRLGADTQYF
TGTGCCAGCAGCTCCCGTCTAGGCGCAGATACGCAGTATTTT
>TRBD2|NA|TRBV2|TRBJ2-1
CASTQGLAGTYDNEQFF
TGTGCCAGCACCCAGGGACTAGCGGGAACCTACGACAATGAGCAGTTCTTC